The rows below give T cell receptor beta chains drawn from one sample of a study of molecular identifiers for immune sequencing clone quantification. Each CDR3 protein is one row after TCRdb ran MiXCR on the PCR reads. The sample holds about 35,000 distinct CDR3 sequences, under 20% seen once. Sequenced sample: naive CD8+ T cells from blood, with Jurkat cell RNA spiked in. The receptors were gathered from a human donor in good health. Some libraries in this study had Jurkat cell RNA spiked in. Each CDR3 is given with its conserved first and last residue. The order of the fields is V gene, clone size, D gene, J gene, CDR3 length, CDR3 DNA, CDR3 protein. The D gene is left open where the match is weak. Clone size is stated in some rows and not others, as once, few, many or a class when expanded.

v_call: TRBV12-3/TRBV12-4
clone_size: few
d_call: TRBD2
j_call: TRBJ2-3
cdr3_length: 19
cdr3_nt: TGTGCCAGCAACCTAGCGGGAGTCGAAAAGGCACTATATGCAGATACGCAGTATTTT
cdr3_aa: CASNLAGVEKALYADTQYF

v_call: TRBV5-6
clone_size: many
d_call: -
j_call: TRBJ1-5
cdr3_length: 13
cdr3_nt: TGTGCCAGCAGCATAGGAGGCAATCAGCCCCAGCATTTT
cdr3_aa: CASSIGGNQPQHF

v_call: TRBV20-1
clone_size: many
d_call: -
j_call: TRBJ2-7
cdr3_length: 13
cdr3_nt: TGCAGTGGCACGGGACTCGGATTTTACGAGCAGTACTTC
cdr3_aa: CSGTGLGFYEQYF

v_call: TRBV7-3
clone_size: medium-sized
d_call: -
j_call: TRBJ2-2
cdr3_length: 16
cdr3_nt: TGTGCCAGCAGCTTAACTCCCGGCGGTAACACCGGGGAGCTGTTTTTT
cdr3_aa: CASSLTPGGNTGELFF

v_call: TRBV28
clone_size: -
d_call: TRBD2
j_call: TRBJ2-5
cdr3_length: 17
cdr3_nt: TGTGCCAGCAGTTTATCGGCGGGAGCGCCCCTGGGAGAGACCCAGTACTTC
cdr3_aa: CASSLSAGAPLGETQYF

v_call: TRBV9
clone_size: many
d_call: -
j_call: TRBJ2-7
cdr3_length: 14
cdr3_nt: TGTGCCAGCAGCGTATCGGACTACACCTACGAGCAGTACTTC
cdr3_aa: CASSVSDYTYEQYF

v_call: TRBV29-1
clone_size: -
d_call: -
j_call: TRBJ2-7
cdr3_length: 12
cdr3_nt: TGCAGCGTATATCAAGAAGACTACGAGCAGTACTTC
cdr3_aa: CSVYQEDYEQYF

v_call: TRBV9
clone_size: -
d_call: TRBD1
j_call: TRBJ2-2
cdr3_length: 17
cdr3_nt: TGTGCCAGCAGCGCACCGGTGGGACAGCCGAACACCGGGGAGCTGTTTTTT
cdr3_aa: CASSAPVGQPNTGELFF

v_call: TRBV20-1
clone_size: many
d_call: TRBD1
j_call: TRBJ2-7
cdr3_length: 14
cdr3_nt: TGCAGTGCTATAAGGACAGGGGGCTGGTACGAGCAGTACTTC
cdr3_aa: CSAIRTGGWYEQYF

v_call: TRBV7-9
clone_size: many
d_call: -
j_call: TRBJ2-2
cdr3_length: 12
cdr3_nt: TGTGCCAGCAGCCCGGGGCCCGGGGAGCTGTTTTTT
cdr3_aa: CASSPGPGELFF

v_call: TRBV6-2/TRBV6-3
clone_size: many
d_call: -
j_call: TRBJ2-1
cdr3_length: 16
cdr3_nt: TGTGCCAGCATCCATCTAGCGCAGAGCTCCTACAATGAGCAGTTCTTC
cdr3_aa: CASIHLAQSSYNEQFF

v_call: TRBV29-1
clone_size: -
d_call: -
j_call: TRBJ2-3
cdr3_length: 12
cdr3_nt: TGCAGCGTTCCTCCAACAGGGGATACGCAGTATTTT
cdr3_aa: CSVPPTGDTQYF

v_call: TRBV27
clone_size: -
d_call: -
j_call: TRBJ1-1
cdr3_length: 14
cdr3_nt: TGTGCCAGCAGTTATATCCAGGGATACACTGAAGCTTTCTTT
cdr3_aa: CASSYIQGYTEAFF

v_call: TRBV9
clone_size: many
d_call: -
j_call: TRBJ1-1
cdr3_length: 15
cdr3_nt: TGTGCCAGCAGCGTAGGGGGGGGCGTGCACACTGAAGCTTTCTTT
cdr3_aa: CASSVGGGVHTEAFF

v_call: TRBV13
clone_size: many
d_call: -
j_call: TRBJ1-3
cdr3_length: 14
cdr3_nt: TGTGCCAGCAGCTTCGGGCAGGGCGGAAACACCATATATTTT
cdr3_aa: CASSFGQGGNTIYF

v_call: TRBV24-1
clone_size: few
d_call: -
j_call: TRBJ2-1
cdr3_length: 14
cdr3_nt: TGTGCCACCAGTGATTTTGAGGGCTGGGATGAGCAGTTCTTC
cdr3_aa: CATSDFEGWDEQFF

v_call: TRBV4-2
clone_size: many
d_call: -
j_call: TRBJ1-4
cdr3_length: 16
cdr3_nt: TGTGCCAGCAGCCAAGCCCGGACAGTAACTAATGAAAAACTGTTTTTT
cdr3_aa: CASSQARTVTNEKLFF

v_call: TRBV4-2
clone_size: many
d_call: -
j_call: TRBJ2-7
cdr3_length: 15
cdr3_nt: TGTGCCAGCAGCCAAGTCGGGGTAGTTTGGCACGAGCAGTACTTC
cdr3_aa: CASSQVGVVWHEQYF

v_call: TRBV7-9
clone_size: -
d_call: -
j_call: TRBJ2-7
cdr3_length: 13
cdr3_nt: TGTGCCAGCAGCTTCCCGGGTACCTACGAGCAGTACTTC
cdr3_aa: CASSFPGTYEQYF

v_call: TRBV4-1
clone_size: many
d_call: TRBD1
j_call: TRBJ2-7
cdr3_length: 16
cdr3_nt: TGCGCCAGCAGCCAATCCCCTCGGGACAGGGGATACGAGCAGTACTTC
cdr3_aa: CASSQSPRDRGYEQYF

v_call: TRBV12-3/TRBV12-4
clone_size: many
d_call: -
j_call: TRBJ1-5
cdr3_length: 13
cdr3_nt: TGTGCCAGCATTGATACCTGGAATCAGCCCCAGCATTTT
cdr3_aa: CASIDTWNQPQHF

v_call: TRBV5-8
clone_size: many
d_call: TRBD1
j_call: TRBJ2-1
cdr3_length: 15
cdr3_nt: TGTGCCAGCAGCCCAGGGACAGAGGCGCCGGCTGAGCAGTTCTTC
cdr3_aa: CASSPGTEAPAEQFF

v_call: TRBV4-1
clone_size: many
d_call: -
j_call: TRBJ2-7
cdr3_length: 16
cdr3_nt: TGCGCCAGCAGCCAATTCAGCTGGAGAGGTGGGTCCGAGCAGTACTTC
cdr3_aa: CASSQFSWRGGSEQYF

v_call: TRBV7-9
clone_size: many
d_call: -
j_call: TRBJ2-7
cdr3_length: 13
cdr3_nt: TGTGCCAGCAGACCGGGGCACAACTACGAGCAGTACTTC
cdr3_aa: CASRPGHNYEQYF

v_call: TRBV7-9
clone_size: medium-sized
d_call: TRBD2
j_call: TRBJ2-7
cdr3_length: 16
cdr3_nt: TGTGCCAGCAGCTTAGGGGGCGGGAGGGCCGACTACGAGCAGTACTTC
cdr3_aa: CASSLGGGRADYEQYF

v_call: TRBV7-9
clone_size: many
d_call: TRBD2
j_call: TRBJ2-5
cdr3_length: 15
cdr3_nt: TGTGCCAGCAGCTTAGCGCAGGGAGGGCGAGCCCACCAGTACTTC
cdr3_aa: CASSLAQGGRAHQYF

v_call: TRBV5-1
clone_size: many
d_call: -
j_call: TRBJ2-5
cdr3_length: 15
cdr3_nt: TGCGCCAGCAGCCTACAAGACGGGCCACAAGAGACCCAGTACTTC
cdr3_aa: CASSLQDGPQETQYF

v_call: TRBV29-1
clone_size: -
d_call: -
j_call: TRBJ2-2
cdr3_length: 12
cdr3_nt: TGCAGCGTTGTTGTTGGCACCAGGGAGCTGTTTTTT
cdr3_aa: CSVVVGTRELFF

v_call: TRBV6-2/TRBV6-3
clone_size: few
d_call: -
j_call: TRBJ2-1
cdr3_length: 14
cdr3_nt: TGTGCCAGCAGTTACTTAGCGGCCTACAATGAGCAGTTCTTC
cdr3_aa: CASSYLAAYNEQFF

v_call: TRBV6-6
clone_size: -
d_call: -
j_call: TRBJ2-1
cdr3_length: 14
cdr3_nt: TGTGCCACCGGCGGGATAGGGGGCTACAATGAGCAGTTCTTC
cdr3_aa: CATGGIGGYNEQFF

v_call: TRBV4-3
clone_size: many
d_call: TRBD2
j_call: TRBJ2-1
cdr3_length: 15
cdr3_nt: TGCGCCAGCAGCCCACTAGCGGGAGGTTACAATGAGCAGTTCTTC
cdr3_aa: CASSPLAGGYNEQFF

v_call: TRBV27
clone_size: many
d_call: -
j_call: TRBJ2-1
cdr3_length: 16
cdr3_nt: TGTGCCAGCAGTTTAGTTTTGACTACCTCCTACAATGAGCAGTTCTTC
cdr3_aa: CASSLVLTTSYNEQFF

v_call: TRBV7-2
clone_size: many
d_call: -
j_call: TRBJ2-1
cdr3_length: 11
cdr3_nt: TGTGCCAGCAGCTTATCAAAAGGGCAGTTCTTC
cdr3_aa: CASSLSKGQFF